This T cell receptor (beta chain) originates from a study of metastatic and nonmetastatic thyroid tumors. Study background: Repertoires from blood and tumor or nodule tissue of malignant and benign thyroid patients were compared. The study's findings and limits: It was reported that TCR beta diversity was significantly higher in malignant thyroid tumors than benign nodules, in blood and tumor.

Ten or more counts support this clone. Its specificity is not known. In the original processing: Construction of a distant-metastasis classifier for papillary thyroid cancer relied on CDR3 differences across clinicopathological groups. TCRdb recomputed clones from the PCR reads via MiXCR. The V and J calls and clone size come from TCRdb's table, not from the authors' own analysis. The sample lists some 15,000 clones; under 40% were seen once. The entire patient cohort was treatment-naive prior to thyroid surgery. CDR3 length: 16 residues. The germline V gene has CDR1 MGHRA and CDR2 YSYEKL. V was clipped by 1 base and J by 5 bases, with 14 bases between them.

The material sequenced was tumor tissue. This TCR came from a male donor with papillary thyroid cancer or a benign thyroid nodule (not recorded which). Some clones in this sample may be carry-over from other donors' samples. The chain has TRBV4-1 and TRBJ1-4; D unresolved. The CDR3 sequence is CASSQGGSGRNEKLFF. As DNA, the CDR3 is TGCGCCAGCAGCCAAGGGGGAAGCGGGCGAAATGAAAAACTGTTTTTT.